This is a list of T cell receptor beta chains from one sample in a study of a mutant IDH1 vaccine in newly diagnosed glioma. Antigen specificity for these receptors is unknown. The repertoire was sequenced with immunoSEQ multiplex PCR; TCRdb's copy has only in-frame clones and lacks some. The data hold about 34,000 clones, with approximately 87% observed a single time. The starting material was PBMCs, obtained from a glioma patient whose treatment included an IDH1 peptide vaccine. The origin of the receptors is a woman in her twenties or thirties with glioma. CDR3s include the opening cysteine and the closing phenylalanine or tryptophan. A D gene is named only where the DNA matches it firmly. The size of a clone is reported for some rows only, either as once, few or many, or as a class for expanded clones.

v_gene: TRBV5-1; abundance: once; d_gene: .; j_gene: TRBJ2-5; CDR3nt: TGCGCCAGCAGCTTGTACCCGGAAGAGACCCAGTACTTC; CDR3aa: CASSLYPEETQYF
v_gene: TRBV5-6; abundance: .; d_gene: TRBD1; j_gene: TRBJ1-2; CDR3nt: TGTGCCAGCAGCTTGGGCCCCGCGGGACAGGATAACTATGGCTACACCTTC; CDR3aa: CASSLGPAGQDNYGYTF
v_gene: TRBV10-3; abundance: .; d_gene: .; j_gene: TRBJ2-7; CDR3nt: TGTGCCATCAGTGAGTCTAGGGATTACTACGAGCAGTACTTC; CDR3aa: CAISESRDYYEQYF
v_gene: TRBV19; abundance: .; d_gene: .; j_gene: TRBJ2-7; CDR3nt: TGTGCCAGTAGTATAGACCCCTACGAGCAGTACTTC; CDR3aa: CASSIDPYEQYF
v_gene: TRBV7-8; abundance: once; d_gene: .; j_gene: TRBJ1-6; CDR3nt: TGTGCCAGCAGCTTGGGGGGTATAAGTTCACCCCTCCACTTT; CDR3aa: CASSLGGISSPLHF
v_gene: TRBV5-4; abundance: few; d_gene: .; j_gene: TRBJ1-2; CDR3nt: TGTGCCAGTTTCTCTGGGGGAGAGGGCTATGGCTACACCTTC; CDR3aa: CASFSGGEGYGYTF
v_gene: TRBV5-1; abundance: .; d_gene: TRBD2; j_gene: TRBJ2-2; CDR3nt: TGCGCCAGCAGCTACGGGTTCCAGGGAGGGACCGGGGAGCTGTTTTTT; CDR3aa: CASSYGFQGGTGELFF
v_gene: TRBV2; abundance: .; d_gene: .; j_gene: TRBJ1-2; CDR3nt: TGTGCCAGCAGTGAAGATCAGGGGTTGGGATACACCTTC; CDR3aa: CASSEDQGLGYTF
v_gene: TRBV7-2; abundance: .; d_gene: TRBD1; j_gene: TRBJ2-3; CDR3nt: TGTGCCAGCAGCACTGGACAGGGGTATAGCACAGATACGCAGTATTTT; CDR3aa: CASSTGQGYSTDTQYF
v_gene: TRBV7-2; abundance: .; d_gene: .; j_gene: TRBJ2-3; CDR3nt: TGTGCCAGCAGCTTACCCGCAGATACGCAGTATTTT; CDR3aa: CASSLPADTQYF
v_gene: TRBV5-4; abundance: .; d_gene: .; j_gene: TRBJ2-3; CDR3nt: TGTGCCAGCAGCTTGGGACTAGACCCCAGGACGCAGTATTTT; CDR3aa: CASSLGLDPRTQYF
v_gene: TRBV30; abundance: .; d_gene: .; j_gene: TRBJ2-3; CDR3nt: TGTGCCTGGAGTGATGTCCACAGAAGCCCCGATACGCAGTATTTT; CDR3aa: CAWSDVHRSPDTQYF
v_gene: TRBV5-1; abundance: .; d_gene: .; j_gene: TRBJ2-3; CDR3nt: TGCGCCAGCAGCTTGGGAGGGGACCCTTCCACAGATACGCAGTATTTT; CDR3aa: CASSLGGDPSTDTQYF
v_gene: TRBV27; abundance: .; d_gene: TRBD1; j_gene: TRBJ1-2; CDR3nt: TGTGCCAGCAGCCGGACAGGGGGCTCCTCCCATGGCTACACCTTC; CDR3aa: CASSRTGGSSHGYTF
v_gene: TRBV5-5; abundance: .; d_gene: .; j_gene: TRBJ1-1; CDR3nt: TGTGCCAGCAGTTATGGACAGAACACTGAAGCTTTCTTT; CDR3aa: CASSYGQNTEAFF
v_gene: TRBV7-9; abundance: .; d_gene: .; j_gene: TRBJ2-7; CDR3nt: TGTGCCAGCAGCCCTGACGTCGGCCCCGAGCAGTACTTC; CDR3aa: CASSPDVGPEQYF
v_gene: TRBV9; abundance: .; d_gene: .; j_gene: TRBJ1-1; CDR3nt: TGTGCCAGCAGCGTGAGTCTTTTTGGCGACACTGAAGCTTTCTTT; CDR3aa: CASSVSLFGDTEAFF
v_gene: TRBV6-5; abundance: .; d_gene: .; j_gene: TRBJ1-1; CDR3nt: TGTGCCAGCAGTTACGCGGACATGAACACTGAAGCTTTCTTT; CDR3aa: CASSYADMNTEAFF
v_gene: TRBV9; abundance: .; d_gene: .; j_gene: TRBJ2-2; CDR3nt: TGTGCCAGCAGCACCGGGACTTCCGGGGAGCTGTTTTTT; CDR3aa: CASSTGTSGELFF
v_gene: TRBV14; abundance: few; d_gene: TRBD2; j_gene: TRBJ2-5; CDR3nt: TGTGCCAGCAGCCAAGGGGAGGGTATCCAAGAGACCCAGTACTTC; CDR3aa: CASSQGEGIQETQYF